Each of the 24 T cell receptor beta chains below was sequenced from the same sample in a study of T-cell reconstitution after alpha-beta-depleted transplantation in children. Library preparation (for TCRbeta) was performed with unique molecular identifiers. TCRdb reprocessed the PCR reads with MiXCR, giving one entry per CDR3 protein. Of fewer than 1 million distinct CDR3 sequences in the sample, 16% were seen once. Sequencing used PBMCs, mostly from graft donor cells, obtained 360 days after TCRalphabeta/CD19-depleted stem cell transplant. These receptors originate from a male patient younger than 18 who had a stem cell transplant for acute lymphoblastic leukemia, so the T cells may come from the graft donor.

The chain has TRBV7-9 and TRBJ1-3; D is unclear. This CDR3 has 16 residues. The V and J ends lost 1 base and 0 bases respectively, with 10 bases between them. Germline CDR1 reads SEHNR; CDR2 reads FQNEAQ (reference sequence). The CDR3 protein is CASSLVAGRSGNTIYF. The CDR3 DNA is TGTGCCAGCAGCTTAGTCGCCGGGCGCTCTGGAAACACCATATATTTT.

This clonotype was recorded a few times. This sequence joins TRBV18 and TRBJ2-7, with unresolved D. Per germline, CDR1 KGHSH and CDR2 LQKENI. V lost 0 bases, J lost 5 bases, and 11 bases lay in between. This CDR3 region has 14 residues. Here the CDR3 DNA reads TGTGCCAGCTCACCACCGGGGAAAAGGCACGAGCAGTACTTC. This translates into CASSPPGKRHEQYF.

The CDR3 DNA sequence: TGCAGCGCGGGACAGGGGTTCTACGAGCAGTACTTC. This gives the protein CSAGQGFYEQYF. The chain has TRBV29-1 and TRBJ2-7; 10 bases are shared with TRBD1. CDR3 length: 12 residues. After removal of 7 bases from V and 3 bases from J, the junction contained 3 bases not matched to a gene. The germline CDR1 and CDR2 sequences are SQVTM and ANQGSEA.

The CDR3 region has the DNA TGCGCCAGCAGCCAATTGGATCCGGGACTAGCGGGTATAGCCGTAAACAATGAGCAGTTCTTC. Translating it yields CASSQLDPGLAGIAVNNEQFF. The rearrangement uses TRBV4-1 and TRBJ2-1, with 12 bases identical to TRBD2. V gave up 2 bases and J gave up 5 bases; unmatched junction bases: 19. The V gene's germline CDR1 is MGHRA and CDR2 YSYEKL. The CDR3 totals 21 residues.

The chain combines TRBV6-1 with TRBJ2-5, with 7 positions matching TRBD1. The length of the CDR3 is 14 residues. Germline V lookup: CDR1 MNHNS, CDR2 SASEGT. V dropped 8 bases and J dropped 2; count of bases not matched to a gene: 8. The CDR3 protein is CASCSDRWQETQYF. CDR3 bases: TGTGCCAGCTGCTCGGACAGGTGGCAAGAGACCCAGTACTTC.

This clonotype was recorded a few times. The chain carries TRBV7-9 and TRBJ2-3, with D tentatively TRBD2 (6 bases). Trimming stripped 5 bases from V and 6 bases from J, with 15 bases between. The CDR3 extends over 14 amino acids. The V gene's germline CDR1 is SEHNR and CDR2 FQNEAQ (reference sequence). Here the CDR3 DNA reads TGTGCCAGCAGCCCAGGGACTCCCTGGGATACGCAGTATTTT. Translating it yields CASSPGTPWDTQYF.

This clonotype has more than one count but fewer than ten. The chain recombines TRBV5-1 with TRBJ2-7; D not certain. V was cut by 1 base and J by 1 base, with 15 bases left in between. The CDR3 covers 16 residues. The germline V gene has CDR1 SGHRS and CDR2 YFSETQ. CDR3 coding DNA: TGCGCCAGCAGCTTGAGGAACGACGGATGGTCCTACGAGCAGTACTTC. It translates to CASSLRNDGWSYEQYF.

CDR3 sequence (DNA): TGTGCCAGCAGTTACGAGGCAGGGGGGGTAGAAAAACTGTTTTTT. This gives the protein CASSYEAGGVEKLFF. This chain links TRBV6-5 with TRBJ1-4; 7 bases align to TRBD1. Germline V gives CDR1 MNHEY, CDR2 SVGAGI. J was trimmed by 8 bases and V by 2 bases; bases with no gene match: 8. The CDR3 contains 15 residues.

This clonotype was seen a handful of times. The chain joins TRBV7-3 to TRBJ2-3; 9 nucleotides agree with TRBD2. V dropped 5 bases and J dropped 7; count of bases not matched to a gene: 10. This CDR3 is 15 amino acids long. The germline CDR1 and CDR2 sequences are SGHTA and FQGTGA. CDR3 nucleotides: TGTGCCAGCAGCCCAGGGTCACTAGCGGGCTATACGCAGTATTTT. The encoded protein is CASSPGSLAGYTQYF.

The table lists this clonotype with a few counts. The gene calls are TRBV5-1 and TRBJ1-1; D unresolved. Germline CDR1 reads SGHRS; CDR2 reads YFSETQ. V shed 2 bases and J shed 1 base, with 12 bases lying between them. The CDR3 has 15 residues. This CDR3 is CASSLNSVTNTEAFF. CDR3 nucleotide sequence: TGCGCCAGCAGCTTAAACAGTGTGACGAACACTGAAGCTTTCTTT.

This clonotype was counted a few times. The rearrangement uses TRBV11-1 and TRBJ2-5, with D possibly TRBD1 on 6 matching bases. Between the trimmed V and J ends, which lost 5 bases and 2 bases, there was a span of 15 bases. Germline CDR1 reads SGHAT; CDR2 reads FQDESV (reference sequence). The CDR3 is made up of 15 amino acids. The CDR3 DNA follows: TGTGCCAGCAGCAAAGGACAGTGGAGGCAAGAGACCCAGTACTTC. Its translation is CASSKGQWRQETQYF.

This chain links TRBV12-3 or TRBV12-4 with TRBJ1-2, with 10 bases fitting TRBD1. The CDR3 covers 12 residues. V trimming: 6 bases; J trimming: 12 bases; junction bases outside the gene matches: 7. The CDR3 loop reads CASRLTGGAHTF. Here the CDR3 DNA reads TGTGCCAGCAGGCTGACAGGGGGCGCGCACACCTTC.

The V gene is TRBV6-5, the J gene TRBJ2-6; TRBD2 might be the D (5 bases). The CDR3 loop spans 18 amino acids. Germline-derived CDR1 and CDR2 are MNHEY and SVGAGI. Trimming removed 0 bases at V and 0 bases at J, with 12 bases between. The CDR3 is CASSYSKTRGSGANVLTF. The CDR3 DNA sequence: TGTGCCAGCAGTTACTCGAAGACACGGGGCTCTGGGGCCAACGTCCTGACTTTC.

The sample holds many counts of this clonotype. The chain links TRBV5-1 to TRBJ2-7, with 9 positions matching TRBD2. Germline V lookup: CDR1 SGHRS, CDR2 YFSETQ. The CDR3 consists of 15 residues. The trim removed 6 bases at V and 5 bases at J, leaving 12 bases unmatched. The CDR3 sequence: CASTSGLARTDEQYF. CDR3 in DNA: TGCGCCAGCACCTCGGGACTAGCTCGAACTGACGAGCAGTACTTC.

The chain uses TRBV5-6 and TRBJ2-5; TRBD2 might be the D (6 bases). Germline CDR1 reads SGHDT; CDR2 reads YYEEEE. Trimming removed 0 bases at V and 3 bases at J, with 15 bases between. The CDR3 loop spans 16 amino acids. The CDR3 is CASSLEGGLRKETQYF. CDR3 in DNA: TGTGCCAGCAGCTTGGAGGGAGGCTTGAGGAAAGAGACCCAGTACTTC.

This clonotype was seen a few times. The chain has TRBV5-1 and TRBJ2-2, with 7 bases matching TRBD2. The V and J ends lost 3 bases and 13 bases, in that order; junction bases with no gene match: 12. Germline V gene data show CDR1 as SGHRS and CDR2 as YFSETQ. This CDR3 is built from 14 residues. The CDR3 sequence: CASSWDLGPGGLFF. Written as DNA, the CDR3 is TGCGCCAGCAGCTGGGACTTGGGCCCGGGAGGGCTGTTTTTT.

This clonotype was counted a few times. J is TRBJ2-1 and V is TRBV12-3 or TRBV12-4; D call uncertain. This CDR3 spans 15 amino acids. V dropped 4 bases and J dropped 1 base, with 11 bases sitting between them. CDR3 sequence: CASSSRISSYNEQFF. The CDR3, as DNA: TGTGCCAGCAGTTCGAGGATCTCATCCTACAATGAGCAGTTCTTC.

The chain carries TRBV29-1 and TRBJ2-2; 8 positions agree with TRBD1. The J segment lost 4 bases and the V segment lost 5 bases, leaving 9 bases of the junction unmatched. This CDR3 has 15 amino acids. The V gene's germline CDR1 is SQVTM and CDR2 ANQGSEA. CDR3 coding DNA: TGCAGCGTTTCAGGACAGGGAGGCATCACCGGGGAGCTGTTTTTT. It specifies CSVSGQGGITGELFF.

The CDR3 region is CASSIKDPGGTGTDTQYF. The CDR3 bases are TGTGCCAGCTCCATTAAGGACCCAGGGGGCACAGGCACAGATACGCAGTATTTT. The rearrangement uses TRBV18 and TRBJ2-3; 8 bases are shared with TRBD1. V lost 6 bases to trimming and J lost 1 base; unmatched junction nucleotides: 15. The CDR3 is 18 residues long. Germline V gene data show CDR1 as KGHSH and CDR2 as LQKENI.

This chain connects TRBV4-1 to TRBJ2-5; TRBD2 agrees at 9 bases. V dropped 0 bases and J dropped 3; count of bases not matched to a gene: 14. Germline V gene lookup returns CDR1 MGHRA and CDR2 YSYEKL. The CDR3 spans 19 residues. Here the CDR3 DNA reads TGCGCCAGCAGCCAAGAAGGGGGGGTCGGGACTAGCCTCGAAGAGACCCAGTACTTC. This sequence encodes CASSQEGGVGTSLEETQYF.

This clonotype was observed a single time. The chain carries TRBV12-3 or TRBV12-4 and TRBJ2-7; no firm D call. There are 12 residues in the CDR3. Between the trimmed V and J ends, which lost 6 bases and 9 bases, there was a span of 15 bases. CDR3 nucleotides: TGTGCCAGCAGCCCCAGACGCTCAAGGCAGTACTTC. It translates to CASSPRRSRQYF.

This chain joins TRBV20-1 and TRBJ2-1; D remains ambiguous. The V gene lost 5 bases and the J gene lost 9 bases, with 11 bases spanning the gap. Germline V lookup: CDR1 DFQATT, CDR2 SNEGSKA (reference sequence). CDR3 length: 11 residues. For the CDR3, the DNA is TGCAGTGCTCCGGTCCCTGGTGAGCAGTTCTTC. Protein product: CSAPVPGEQFF.

This clonotype showed up many times. J is TRBJ2-2 and V is TRBV19; D is unclear. This CDR3 has 17 residues. Germline CDR1 LNHDA, CDR2 SQIVND (reference sequence). Trimming left V 5 bases short and J 5 bases short, with 21 bases between. The CDR3 nucleotides are TGTGCCAGTAGTTTTTCAGGATCCTCCCTAGGTACCGGGGAGCTGTTTTTT. Translating gives CASSFSGSSLGTGELFF.

The rearrangement joins TRBV18 to TRBJ1-2, with D maybe TRBD1 (5 bases). CDR3 length equals 14 residues. Germline V CDR1 and CDR2: KGHSH, LQKENI. The ends were cut back, 6 bases at V and 2 bases at J, with 13 bases in the middle. In DNA, the CDR3 is TGTGCCAGCTCGACCACCGAGGGGAACTATGGCTACACCTTC. As protein: CASSTTEGNYGYTF.